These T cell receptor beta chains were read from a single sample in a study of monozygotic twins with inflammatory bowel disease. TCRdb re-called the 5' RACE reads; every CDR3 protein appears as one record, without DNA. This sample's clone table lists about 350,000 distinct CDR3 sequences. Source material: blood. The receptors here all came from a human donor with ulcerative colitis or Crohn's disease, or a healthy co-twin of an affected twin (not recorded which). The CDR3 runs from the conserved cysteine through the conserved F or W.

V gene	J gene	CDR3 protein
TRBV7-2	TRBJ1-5	CASSSEWDRASNQPQHF
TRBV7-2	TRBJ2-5	CASSFPGAGLETQYF
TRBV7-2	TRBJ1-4	CASSQGDRDAEKLFF
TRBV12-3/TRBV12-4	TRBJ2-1	CASTPRVALDEQFF
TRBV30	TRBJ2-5	CAWSRGTQETQYF
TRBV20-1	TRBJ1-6	CSTAGDRDNSPLHF
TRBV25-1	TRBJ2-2	CASSVGTSGSLGTGELFF
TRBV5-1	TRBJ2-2	CASSSGTSGIANTGELFF
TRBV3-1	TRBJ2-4	CASSLWGSGLAKNIQYF
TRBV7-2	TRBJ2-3	CASSLDISTDTQYF
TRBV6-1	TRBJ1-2	CASSETGFYGYTF
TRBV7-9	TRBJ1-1	CASSSAGRGNTEAFF
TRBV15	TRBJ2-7	CATSRDGLGRYEQYF
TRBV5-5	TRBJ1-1	CASSLGAGLEAFF
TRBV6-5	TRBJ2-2	CASSYWSGGGTGELFF
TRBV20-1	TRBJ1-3	CSARLAASGNTIYF
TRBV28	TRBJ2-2	CASSFDTGGANTGELFF
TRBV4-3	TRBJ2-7	CASSQEAQGIRDYEQYF
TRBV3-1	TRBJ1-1	CASSQSGATEAFF
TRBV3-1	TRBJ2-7	CASSQDRFSPLPWEQYF
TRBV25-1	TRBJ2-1	CASSKGGGDYNEQFF
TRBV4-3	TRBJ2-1	CASSQDQIDSYNEQFF
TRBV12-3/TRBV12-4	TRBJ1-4	CASSFGGEKLFF
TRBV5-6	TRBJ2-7	CASSLVAGRNEQYF
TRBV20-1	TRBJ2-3	CSGKAGGSTDTQYF
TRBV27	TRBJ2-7	CASRASEYEQYF
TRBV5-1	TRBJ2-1	CASSLRTGQGLAAYNEQFF
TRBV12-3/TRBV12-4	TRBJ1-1	CASSLLGGGRNTEAFF
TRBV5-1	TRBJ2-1	CASSVTNNEQFF
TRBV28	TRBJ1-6	CASRAGVVNSPLHF
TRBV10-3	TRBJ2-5	CATNPSRGARETQYF
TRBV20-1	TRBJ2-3	CSAGVGASTDTQYF